The 6 T cell receptor beta chains below come from one sample, sequenced in a study of cytomegalovirus exposure and HLA in healthy donors. PCR employed 60 Vbeta and 13 Jbeta primers. Sequencing used immunoSEQ multiplex PCR; TCRdb keeps in-frame clones, though not all of them. The sample holds around 130,000 clones, more than 60% seen once. The specimen sequenced was PBMCs. The receptors were sampled from a woman aged 40 to 50 in good health and CMV-seropositive.

CDR3 residues: CASSPHPLDTGELFF. The CDR3 DNA follows: TGTGCCAGCTCACCACACCCGTTAGACACCGGGGAGCTGTTTTTT. This rearrangement joins TRBV18 to TRBJ2-2, with D hard to call. The germline V gene encodes CDR1 KGHSH and CDR2 LQKENI. The CDR3 extends over 15 amino acids. Trimming took off 1 base at V and 3 bases at J, with 9 bases between the two ends. Full variable domain (rest looked up from reference TRBV18 and TRBJ2-2): NAGVMQNPRHLVRRRGQEARLRCSPMKGHSHVYWYRQLPEEGLKFMVYLQKENIIDESGMPKERFSAEFPKEGPSILRIQQVVRGDSAAYFCASSPHPLDTGELFFGEGSRLTVL.

The chain uses TRBV6-1 and TRBJ2-7; tentatively, D is TRBD2 (6 bases). Trimming stripped 6 bases from V and 0 bases from J, with 6 bases between. This CDR3 spans 12 amino acids. CDR1 MNHNS and CDR2 SASEGT come from the germline V gene. The CDR3 DNA sequence: TGTGCCAGCAGGGACTACTCCTACGAGCAGTACTTC. Residues: CASRDYSYEQYF.

V usage is TRBV30 and J usage is TRBJ1-4; the D is unclear. V was pared by 5 bases and J by 6 bases, with 10 bases between. Germline loops: CDR1 GTSNPN, CDR2 SVGIG (reference sequence). The CDR3 has 12 amino acids. DNA of the CDR3: TGTGCCTGGCGAGGGTTCTATGAAAAACTGTTTTTT. Translating gives CAWRGFYEKLFF.

This sequence joins TRBV11-2 and TRBJ1-1; TRBD1 agrees at 7 bases. Trimming cost V 4 bases and J 1 base; bases outside gene matches: 3. The germline V gene encodes CDR1 SGHAT and CDR2 FQNNGV. The CDR3 sequence is 14 residues long. The CDR3 nucleotides read TGTGCCAGCAGCTCCCGGACAGGGAACACTGAAGCTTTCTTT. Amino acids: CASSSRTGNTEAFF.

This clone appeared once. CDR3 DNA sequence: TGCGCCAGCAGCTTGGGCGTGTACCAAGAGACCCAGTACTTC. Protein: CASSLGVYQETQYF. The chain employs TRBV5-1 and TRBJ2-5; D uncertain. Trimming stripped 0 bases from V and 0 bases from J, with 6 bases between. CDR3 length: 14 residues. CDR1 SGHRS and CDR2 YFSETQ come from the germline V gene.

The table lists this clone with a count of one. The chain links TRBV7-2 to TRBJ1-1; 7 nucleotides agree with TRBD1. Germline lookup yields CDR1 SGHTA and CDR2 FQGNSA. The J segment lost 4 bases and the V segment lost 3 bases, leaving 11 bases of the junction unmatched. The CDR3 consists of 16 residues. CDR3 in DNA: TGTGCCAGCAGCTTTCGACAGGGTACCGGCGGCACTGAAGCTTTCTTT. Encoded protein: CASSFRQGTGGTEAFF.